These 14 T cell receptor beta chains originate from one sample sequenced in a study of blood T cell repertoires in COVID-19. TCRdb's table, derived via immunoSEQ multiplex PCR, lists solely in-frame clones and lacks some. There are about 250,000 clones in the sample; about 91% occur only once, and roughly 6.7% lies in the top ten. The sequencing input was peripheral blood. The receptors here all came from a woman aged 25 to 39 with COVID-19, enrolled during active disease.

This clone appeared a single time. The rearrangement uses TRBV9 and TRBJ2-3; maybe TRBD1 (6 bases). Germline loops: CDR1 SGDLS, CDR2 YYNGEE. CDR3 length: 16 amino acids. V lost 4 bases and J lost 2, with 17 bases in between. The DNA of the CDR3 is TGTGCCAGCAGCCCCCAGGGTAGGGGGTACACAGATACGCAGTATTTT. Translated: CASSPQGRGYTDTQYF.

This rearrangement joins TRBV5-1 to TRBJ1-1, with 8 positions matching TRBD1. The CDR3 totals 14 residues. The ends lost 2 bases at V and 4 bases at J; junction bases unmatched: 4. CDR1 is SGHRS and CDR2 is YFSETQ in the germline V gene. DNA of the CDR3: TGCGCCAGCAGCTTAGACAGGGGAACCACTGAAGCTTTCTTT. This sequence encodes CASSLDRGTTEAFF.

The rearrangement uses TRBV11-2 and TRBJ2-4, with D tentatively TRBD2 (6 bases). From germline, CDR1 is SGHAT and CDR2 FQNNGV. Trimming removed 5 bases from V and 6 bases from J, with 23 bases in between. The CDR3 is 17 residues long. This chain's CDR3 is CASSLDPPGTHRNIQYF. The DNA for the CDR3 is TGTGCCAGCAGCCTCGACCCCCCCGGGACTCATAGAAACATTCAGTACTTC.

The chain couples TRBV2 to TRBJ1-1; D is unclear. Trimming took 10 bases from V and 1 from J, leaving 13 bases between them. CDR3 length: 13 residues. CDR1 and CDR2 from the germline V gene are SNHLY and FYNNEI. CDR3 sequence reads: CAISSGQNTEAFF. The CDR3 nucleotides read TGTGCCATCTCTAGCGGGCAGAACACTGAAGCTTTCTTT.

The chain is built from TRBV28 and TRBJ2-1, with 12 bases lining up with TRBD2. CDR1 and CDR2 from the germline V gene are MDHEN and SYDVKM. The J segment lost 9 bases and the V segment lost 3 bases, leaving 6 bases of the junction unmatched. CDR3 length equals 15 residues. As DNA, the CDR3 is TGTGCCAGCAGTTTGGTACTAGCGGGGGGAGGTGAGCAGTTCTTC. Translation gives CASSLVLAGGGEQFF.

This clone has a handful of counts. The CDR3 DNA follows: TGTGCCAGCAGTTACCAAGACCTCGGAGGGTATTTT. Translating gives CASSYQDLGGYF. The chain combines TRBV6-5 with TRBJ1-3; D remains unclear. Trimming cost V 2 bases and J 16 bases, with 15 bases left between them. The CDR3 consists of 12 residues. From germline, CDR1 is MNHEY and CDR2 SVGAGI.

V usage is TRBV6-2 or TRBV6-3 and J usage is TRBJ2-7, with 10 bases matching TRBD1. Unmatched junction bases numbered 4, after V lost 4 bases and J lost 4 bases. The CDR3 consists of 14 residues. Germline CDR1 is MNHEY and CDR2 is SVGEGT. CDR3 protein: CASSSRTGGYEQYF. CDR3 DNA sequence: TGTGCCAGCAGTTCCAGGACAGGGGGGTACGAGCAGTACTTC.

This clone has only one observation. The gene calls are TRBV2 and TRBJ2-7, with 9 bases matching TRBD1. Germline trimming cut 6 bases from V and 11 bases from J; bases unmatched to any gene: 11. This CDR3 is built from 13 residues. Germline V gene sequence: CDR1 SNHLY, CDR2 FYNNEI. The CDR3 reads CASRTGGSGEEYF. The CDR3, as DNA: TGTGCCAGCAGAACAGGGGGCTCGGGGGAGGAGTACTTC.

The rearrangement links TRBV11-3 to TRBJ2-1; 7 positions match TRBD2. Germline assignment: CDR1 SGHNT and CDR2 YENEEA. V lost 5 bases and J lost 4; bases outside the gene matches: 8. The CDR3 sequence is 15 residues long. CDR3 residues: CASSPVWGGYNEQFF. CDR3 bases: TGTGCCAGCAGCCCCGTCTGGGGGGGTTACAATGAGCAGTTCTTC.

This sequence joins TRBV27 and TRBJ2-3, with 8 nucleotides matching TRBD1. The trim removed 6 bases at V and 0 bases at J, leaving 2 bases unmatched. The CDR3 spans 14 residues. Germline V gene sequence: CDR1 MNHEY, CDR2 SMNVEV (reference sequence). CDR3 amino acids: CASSWDRSTDTQYF. The CDR3 DNA sequence: TGTGCCAGCAGCTGGGACAGGAGCACAGATACGCAGTATTTT.

The CDR3 nucleotides are TGTGCCAGCAGCCTGACAGGGTCGGGCGTGCAGTACGTC. It yields the protein CASSLTGSGVQYV. This chain connects TRBV11-3 to TRBJ2-7; 7 bases fit TRBD1. Germline V gives CDR1 SGHNT, CDR2 YENEEA. V was clipped by 5 bases and J by 9 bases; unmatched bases: 10. The CDR3 contains 13 residues.

V gene TRBV5-1 combines with J gene TRBJ2-5, with 9 positions matching TRBD1. CDR1 and CDR2 (germline): SGHRS, YFSETQ. This CDR3 has 14 residues. V shed 3 bases, J shed 5 bases, and the junction held 5 bases outside the gene matches. The CDR3 protein is CASSSTGGGETQYF. The CDR3 DNA reads as TGCGCCAGCAGCTCGACAGGGGGAGGGGAGACCCAGTACTTC.

This clone has just one count. The chain links TRBV28 to TRBJ1-4; the match to TRBD1 covers 11 bases. This CDR3 region has 15 residues. Germline CDR1 is MDHEN and CDR2 is SYDVKM. Losses at the gene ends were 3 bases for V and 5 bases for J; bases not matched to a gene: 2. In nucleotides, the CDR3 is TGTGCCAGCAGTTTGTGGGACAGGGGGAATGAAAAACTGTTTTTT. Protein: CASSLWDRGNEKLFF.

The V and J genes are TRBV5-4 and TRBJ2-3; 7 bases align to TRBD1. V lost 5 bases to trimming and J lost 5 bases; unmatched junction nucleotides: 5. This CDR3 contains 13 residues. Germline CDR1 reads SGHNT; CDR2 reads YYREEE (reference sequence). In DNA form, the CDR3 reads TGTGCCAGCAGATCGCAGGGGGAAGATACGCAGTATTTT. Translation: CASRSQGEDTQYF.